These 5 T cell receptor beta chains came from one sample sequenced in a study of cytomegalovirus exposure and HLA in healthy donors. The PCR was carried out with 60 Vbeta primers and 13 Jbeta primers. The protocol was immunoSEQ multiplex PCR, while the TCRdb copy is restricted to in-frame clones and leaves out a portion. The sample shows around 150,000 clones, about four fifths of them seen only once. Sequencing was carried out using PBMCs. These receptor sequences come from a male donor in good health and CMV-seropositive.

The V call is TRBV18, the J call TRBJ1-1; D is possibly TRBD1 (6 bases). This CDR3 spans 14 amino acids. Germline-derived CDR1 and CDR2 are KGHSH and LQKENI. Deletions cut 2 bases from V and 3 bases from J, with 10 bases between. CDR3 sequence (DNA): TGTGCCAGCTCACCAACGGCAGGGGACACTGAAGCTTTCTTT. The encoded protein is CASSPTAGDTEAFF. The variable domain in full, completed from reference TRBV18 and TRBJ1-1, reads NAGVMQNPRHLVRRRGQEARLRCSPMKGHSHVYWYRQLPEEGLKFMVYLQKENIIDESGMPKERFSAEFPKEGPSILRIQQVVRGDSAAYFCASSPTAGDTEAFFGQGTRLTVV.

This chain joins TRBV5-1 and TRBJ1-5; D is unclear. The germline V and J ends were trimmed by 4 bases and 1 base, with 6 bases remaining between them. Germline V gene sequence: CDR1 SGHRS, CDR2 YFSETQ. The CDR3 spans 13 residues. CDR3 nucleotides: TGCGCCAGCAGCCTGGCGAGCAATCAGCCCCAGCATTTT. Translated, it gives CASSLASNQPQHF.

The genes are TRBV28 and TRBJ1-4, with D perhaps TRBD1 (6 bases). This CDR3 has 13 amino acids. The germline V and J ends were trimmed by 3 bases and 8 bases, with 10 bases remaining between them. In germline, CDR1 is MDHEN, CDR2 SYDVKM. CDR3 residues: CASSFAGVEKLFF. The CDR3 DNA is TGTGCCAGCAGTTTCGCAGGGGTGGAAAAACTGTTTTTT.

The V and J genes are TRBV15 and TRBJ2-1, with TRBD2 identical over 10 bases. Germline assignment: CDR1 LNHNV and CDR2 YYDKDF (reference sequence). V was clipped by 1 base and J by 9 bases; unmatched bases: 6. This CDR3 comprises 15 residues. The chain's CDR3 is CATSRVGSGRFEQFF. The CDR3 coding sequence is TGTGCCACCAGCAGAGTTGGTAGCGGGAGGTTTGAGCAGTTCTTC.

V gene TRBV10-1 combines with J gene TRBJ2-3, with D unclear. V lost 0 bases and J 5 bases, leaving 12 bases between the germline ends. Germline-derived CDR1 and CDR2 are WNHNN and SYGVQD (reference sequence). CDR3 size: 15 residues. For the CDR3, the DNA is TGCGCCAGCAGTGAGTCTCGTCCCAGGCAAGATACGCAGTATTTT. Protein product: CASSESRPRQDTQYF.